These 26 T cell receptor beta chains were sequenced from one sample in a study of long-term antiretroviral therapy in people with HIV. Runs used v3.0 of the immunoSEQ assay and were done at survey level. This table comes from immunoSEQ multiplex PCR, and its TCRdb copy is limited to in-frame clones, with some not included. This table has some 29,000 clones, approximately 90% appearing once. This sample comprised unsorted PBMCs, obtained 3.2 years before starting antiretroviral therapy. These receptors all come from a man in his forties or fifties with HIV.

This chain connects TRBV2 to TRBJ2-3; TRBD1 agrees at 10 bases. This CDR3 has 13 amino acids. The J segment lost 1 base and the V segment lost 9 bases, leaving 1 base of the junction unmatched. Germline values: CDR1 SNHLY, CDR2 FYNNEI. The chain's CDR3 is CARGTGGTDTQYF. CDR3 nucleotides: TGTGCCAGAGGGACAGGGGGCACAGATACGCAGTATTTT.

The CDR3 DNA reads TGTGCCAGCAGTTCCTTTGGGACAGGGAGTCCCTACGAGCAGTACTTC. Residues: CASSSFGTGSPYEQYF. The genes are TRBV27 and TRBJ2-7; 9 positions agree with TRBD1. Germline V gene data show CDR1 as MNHEY and CDR2 as SMNVEV (reference sequence). The CDR3 covers 16 residues. The V gene end was trimmed by 4 bases and the J gene end by 2 bases; junction bases not matched to a gene: 9.

This sequence joins TRBV7-9 and TRBJ2-2; TRBD2 matches 11 bases. The CDR3 is made up of 16 amino acids. The V and J ends lost 4 bases and 3 bases, in that order; junction bases with no gene match: 4. Germline CDR1 reads SEHNR; CDR2 reads FQNEAQ (reference sequence). CDR3 in amino acids: CASSWRLAGHTGELFF. The CDR3 coding sequence is TGTGCCAGCAGCTGGAGACTAGCGGGGCACACCGGGGAGCTGTTTTTT.

The chain uses TRBV10-1 and TRBJ1-3; D is possibly TRBD1 (6 bases). The CDR3 sequence is 15 residues long. Germline V gene lookup returns CDR1 WNHNN and CDR2 SYGVQD (reference sequence). Trimming stripped 2 bases from V and 2 bases from J, with 10 bases between. The CDR3, as DNA: TGCGCCAGCAGTGAGACCCAGGGGACTGGAAACACCATATATTTT. It codes for CASSETQGTGNTIYF.

This chain uses TRBV5-5 with TRBJ2-1; D not certain. Germline V gene data show CDR1 as SGHKS and CDR2 as YYEKEE (reference sequence). The CDR3 covers 13 residues. Trimming took 2 bases from V and 5 from J, leaving 8 bases between them. The CDR3 is CASSFDWNNEQFF. The CDR3 DNA is TGTGCCAGCAGCTTCGACTGGAACAATGAGCAGTTCTTC.

CDR3 DNA: TGTGCCAGCAGTGAAGCCTTGACTAGCGGGTCGGAGACCCAGTACTTC. It is translated as CASSEALTSGSETQYF. The chain combines TRBV6-1 with TRBJ2-5; 10 bases fit TRBD2. The CDR3 length is 16 residues. The trim removed 0 bases at V and 5 bases at J, leaving 6 bases unmatched. Germline CDR1 reads MNHNS; CDR2 reads SASEGT.

The chain recombines TRBV27 with TRBJ2-1; 7 bases map to TRBD1. The CDR3 has 16 amino acids. The ends lost 3 bases at V and 7 bases at J; junction bases unmatched: 12. Germline V CDR1 and CDR2: MNHEY, SMNVEV (reference sequence). CDR3 amino acids: CASSFLGQVEQNEQFF. DNA of the CDR3: TGTGCCAGCAGTTTCCTTGGACAGGTAGAGCAGAATGAGCAGTTCTTC.

This chain joins TRBV5-5 and TRBJ1-1; perhaps TRBD1 as D (5 bases). This CDR3 has 14 amino acids. V was pared by 2 bases and J by 3 bases, with 11 bases between. Germline values: CDR1 SGHKS, CDR2 YYEKEE (reference sequence). CDR3 in amino acids: CASSLGHSYTEAFF. The CDR3 nucleotides are TGTGCCAGCAGCTTAGGACACTCCTACACTGAAGCTTTCTTT.

V usage is TRBV7-9 and J usage is TRBJ2-2, with unresolved D. V lost 10 bases and J 7 bases, leaving 7 bases between the germline ends. CDR1 is SEHNR, CDR2 FQNEAQ, per germline (reference sequence). The CDR3 is 10 amino acids. The CDR3 DNA follows: TGTGCCACCACCCGCGGGGAGCTGTTTTTT. Residues: CATTRGELFF.

This chain joins TRBV5-8 and TRBJ1-1; no clear D. CDR1 is SGHTS and CDR2 is YDEGEE in the germline V gene. This CDR3 is 15 amino acids long. Trimming shortened V by 4 bases and J by 7 bases, and 20 bases separated the two germline ends. CDR3 region: CASSPDLLGSGEAFF. In nucleotides, the CDR3 is TGTGCCAGCAGCCCCGATTTGCTAGGAAGTGGTGAAGCTTTCTTT.

The rearrangement joins TRBV7-9 to TRBJ1-1; TRBD1 aligns across 7 bases. Germline loops: CDR1 SEHNR, CDR2 FQNEAQ (reference sequence). V trimming: 5 bases; J trimming: 4 bases; junction bases outside the gene matches: 7. The CDR3 spans 14 residues. This CDR3 reads CASSPPGGGTEAFF. The DNA for the CDR3 is TGTGCCAGCAGCCCCCCAGGGGGGGGCACTGAAGCTTTCTTT.

The chain recombines TRBV6-5 with TRBJ2-7, with 7 bases aligning to TRBD2. This CDR3 spans 15 amino acids. Germline V gene lookup returns CDR1 MNHEY and CDR2 SVGAGI. V lost 2 bases and J lost 0; bases outside the gene matches: 4. In DNA, the CDR3 is TGTGCCAGCAGTTACGGCGGGGGTCCCTCCTACGAGCAGTACTTC. Translating gives CASSYGGGPSYEQYF.

The chain uses TRBV7-2 and TRBJ1-2; 9 nucleotides match TRBD1. V dropped 3 bases and J dropped 7; count of bases not matched to a gene: 6. The CDR3 has 14 amino acids. Germline assignment: CDR1 SGHTA and CDR2 FQGNSA. The CDR3 loop is CASSFAGTGIGYTF. The CDR3 DNA is TGTGCCAGCAGCTTCGCCGGGACAGGGATTGGCTACACCTTC.

This sequence joins TRBV21-1 and TRBJ2-7; TRBD1 is the table's D call and was not checked against the DNA. TRBV21-1 represents a pseudogene. There are 15 residues in the CDR3. CDR3: CASSSPGRAPYEQYF. The CDR3 DNA is TGTGCCAGCAGCTCCCCGGGCAGGGCCCCCTACGAGCAGTACTTC.

This chain connects TRBV7-9 to TRBJ1-1, with 12 bases fitting TRBD1. The length of the CDR3 is 19 residues. Per the germline V gene, CDR1 is SEHNR and CDR2 is FQNEAQ (reference sequence). Trimming cost V 5 bases and J 4 bases; bases outside gene matches: 17. Here the CDR3 DNA reads TGTGCCAGCAGCGTGATAATCCCGGGACAGGGGGCGCGGGGCACTGAAGCTTTCTTT. Translation: CASSVIIPGQGARGTEAFF.

V usage is TRBV27 and J usage is TRBJ1-1; 7 positions match TRBD1. V trimming: 3 bases; J trimming: 4 bases; junction bases outside the gene matches: 5. Looked up from germline, CDR1 is MNHEY and CDR2 is SMNVEV (reference sequence). The CDR3 spans 14 residues. CDR3 sequence: CASSFEGAGTEAFF. The CDR3 DNA reads TGTGCCAGCAGTTTCGAGGGGGCCGGCACTGAAGCTTTCTTT.

The rearrangement uses TRBV21-1 and TRBJ2-5; the listed D gene, TRBD2, was not tested against the DNA. TRBV21-1 is annotated as a pseudogene. The CDR3 length is 17 residues. Written as DNA, the CDR3 is TGTGCCAGCAGCAAAGTGGCAGCGGGATGGGTCCAGGAGACCCAGTACTTC. Translation gives CASSKVAAGWVQETQYF.

The chain has TRBV5-1 and TRBJ2-5; either TRBD1 or TRBD2 may supply D (6 bases each). The CDR3 runs 14 residues. Germline loops: CDR1 SGHRS, CDR2 YFSETQ. V lost 0 bases, J lost 3 bases, and 9 bases lay in between. CDR3 bases: TGCGCCAGCAGCTTGGAGGGGGGTGAAGAGACCCAGTACTTC. It yields the protein CASSLEGGEETQYF.

The J gene is TRBJ2-7, the V gene TRBV19; D might be TRBD1 or TRBD2, each matching 5 bases. The CDR3 consists of 17 residues. Per germline, CDR1 LNHDA and CDR2 SQIVND (reference sequence). V dropped 5 bases and J dropped 0 bases, with 20 bases sitting between them. CDR3 sequence: CASSPGPGTHSSYEQYF. The CDR3 nucleotides are TGTGCCAGTAGTCCAGGGCCCGGGACGCATAGCTCCTACGAGCAGTACTTC.

The rearrangement uses TRBV29-1 and TRBJ2-2; 9 bases match TRBD1. V was clipped by 4 bases and J by 5 bases; unmatched bases: 5. Germline V gives CDR1 SQVTM, CDR2 ANQGSEA. This CDR3 spans 14 amino acids. The CDR3 loop is CSVGQQGATGELFF. CDR3 in DNA: TGCAGCGTTGGTCAACAGGGGGCGACCGGGGAGCTGTTTTTT.

The genes are TRBV7-5 and TRBJ1-2; the table's TRBD1 call for D was not verified on the DNA. TRBV7-5 counts as a pseudogene. The CDR3 is made up of 13 amino acids. For the CDR3, the DNA is TGTGCCAGCAGGGGCAGGGGAGACTATGGCTACACCTTC. Amino acids: CASRGRGDYGYTF.

This chain connects TRBV10-3 to TRBJ2-2, with TRBD2 matching over 8 bases. Looked up from germline, CDR1 is ENHRY and CDR2 is SYGVKD. Unmatched junction bases numbered 8, after V lost 4 bases and J lost 7 bases. The CDR3 is 15 amino acids. The CDR3 DNA reads as TGTGCCATCAGTGTAACGGGAGGGCCGGTCGGGGAGCTGTTTTTT. Translation: CAISVTGGPVGELFF.

The gene calls are TRBV30 and TRBJ2-7, with a possible D match to TRBD2 (5 bases). With 4 bases removed from V and 4 bases from J, the gap between germline ends came to 14 bases. The germline gives CDR1 GTSNPN, CDR2 SVGIG (reference sequence). The CDR3 contains 13 residues. CDR3 bases: TGTGCCTGGAACACCAATCCGGGGTACGAGCAGTACTTC. Amino acid sequence: CAWNTNPGYEQYF.

The chain links TRBV6-5 to TRBJ2-7; no firm D call. This CDR3 is built from 13 residues. From germline, CDR1 is MNHEY and CDR2 SVGAGI. V shed 4 bases and J shed 6 bases, with 13 bases lying between them. CDR3: CASSSPRLGEQYF. DNA of the CDR3: TGTGCCAGCAGTTCCCCGCGGCTGGGCGAGCAGTACTTC.

The chain recombines TRBV5-1 with TRBJ2-7; tentatively, D is TRBD1 or TRBD2 (5 bases each). The CDR3 is made up of 15 amino acids. Germline-derived CDR1 and CDR2 are SGHRS and YFSETQ. Trimming removed 3 bases at V and 4 bases at J, with 17 bases between. CDR3 sequence: CASSWTGTRKYEQYF. The CDR3 coding sequence is TGCGCCAGCAGCTGGACCGGGACGAGAAAATACGAGCAGTACTTC. The variable domain in full, completed from reference TRBV5-1 and TRBJ2-7, reads KAGVTQTPRYLIKTRGQQVTLSCSPISGHRSVSWYQQTPGQGLQFLFEYFSETQRNKGNFPGRFSGRQFSNSRSEMNVSTLELGDSALYLCASSWTGTRKYEQYFGPGTRLTVT.

This rearrangement joins TRBV5-1 to TRBJ1-2; 7 bases align to TRBD1. J was trimmed by 8 bases and V by 6 bases; bases with no gene match: 16. This CDR3 has 15 amino acids. Germline V gene lookup returns CDR1 SGHRS and CDR2 YFSETQ. CDR3 nucleotide sequence: TGCGCCAGCACCACAGGGACAGCCTCATTATGGGGCTACACCTTC. It specifies CASTTGTASLWGYTF.